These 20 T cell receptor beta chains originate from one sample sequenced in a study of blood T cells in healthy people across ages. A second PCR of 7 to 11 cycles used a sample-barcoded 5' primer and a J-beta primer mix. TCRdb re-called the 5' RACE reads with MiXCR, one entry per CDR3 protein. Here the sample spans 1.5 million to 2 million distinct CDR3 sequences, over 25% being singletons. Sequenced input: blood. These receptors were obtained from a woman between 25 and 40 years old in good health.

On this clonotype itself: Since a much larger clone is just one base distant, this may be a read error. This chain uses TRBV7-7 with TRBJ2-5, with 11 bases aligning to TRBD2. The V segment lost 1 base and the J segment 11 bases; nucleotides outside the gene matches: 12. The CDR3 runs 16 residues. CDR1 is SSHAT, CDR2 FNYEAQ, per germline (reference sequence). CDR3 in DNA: TGTGCCAGCAGCTTAGTAGGGCTAGCGGGAGGCAATGAGCAGTACTTC. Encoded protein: CASSLVGLAGGNEQYF. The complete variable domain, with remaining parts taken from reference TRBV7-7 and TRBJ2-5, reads GAGVSQSPRYKVTKRGQDVTLRCDPISSHATLYWYQQALGQGPEFLTYFNYEAQPDKSGLPSDRFSAERPEGSISTLTIQRTEQRDSAMYRCASSLVGLAGGNEQYFGPGTRLLVL.

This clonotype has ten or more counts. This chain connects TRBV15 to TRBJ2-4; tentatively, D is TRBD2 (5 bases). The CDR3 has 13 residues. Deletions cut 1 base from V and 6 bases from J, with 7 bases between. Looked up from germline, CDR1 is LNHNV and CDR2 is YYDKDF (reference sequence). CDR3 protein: CATSRGGANIQYF. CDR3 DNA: TGTGCCACCAGCAGAGGGGGAGCAAACATTCAGTACTTC.

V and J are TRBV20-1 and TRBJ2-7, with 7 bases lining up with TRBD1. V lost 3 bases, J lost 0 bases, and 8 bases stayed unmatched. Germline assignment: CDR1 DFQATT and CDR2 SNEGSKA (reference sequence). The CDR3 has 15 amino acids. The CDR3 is CSASGTQGVSYEQYF. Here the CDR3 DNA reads TGCAGTGCTAGTGGGACGCAGGGGGTCTCCTACGAGCAGTACTTC.

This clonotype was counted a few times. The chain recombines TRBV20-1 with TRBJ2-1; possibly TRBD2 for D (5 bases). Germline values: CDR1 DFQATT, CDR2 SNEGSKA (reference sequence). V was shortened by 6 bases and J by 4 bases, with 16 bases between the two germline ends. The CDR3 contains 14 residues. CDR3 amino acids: CSASGRREYNEQFF. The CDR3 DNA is TGCAGTGCAAGCGGTAGAAGAGAGTACAATGAGCAGTTCTTC.

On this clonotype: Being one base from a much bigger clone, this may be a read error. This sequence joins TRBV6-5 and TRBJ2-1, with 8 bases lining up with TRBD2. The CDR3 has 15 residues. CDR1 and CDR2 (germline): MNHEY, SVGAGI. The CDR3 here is CTSSYGGGPYNEQFF. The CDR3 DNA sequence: TGTACCAGCAGTTACGGGGGGGGGCCCTACAATGAGCAGTTCTTC.

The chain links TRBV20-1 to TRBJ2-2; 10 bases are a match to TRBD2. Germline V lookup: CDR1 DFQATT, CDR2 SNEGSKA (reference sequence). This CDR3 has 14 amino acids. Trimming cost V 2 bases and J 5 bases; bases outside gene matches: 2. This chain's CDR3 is CSARLAGVTGELFF. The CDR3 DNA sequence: TGCAGTGCTAGACTAGCGGGAGTGACCGGGGAGCTGTTTTTT.

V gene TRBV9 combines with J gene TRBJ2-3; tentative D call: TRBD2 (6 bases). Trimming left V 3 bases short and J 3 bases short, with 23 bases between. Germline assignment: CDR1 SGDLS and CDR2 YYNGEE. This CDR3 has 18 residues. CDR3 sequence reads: CASSGGVLGTRGTDTQYF. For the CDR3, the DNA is TGTGCCAGCAGCGGGGGGGTCTTGGGGACCCGAGGAACAGATACGCAGTATTTT. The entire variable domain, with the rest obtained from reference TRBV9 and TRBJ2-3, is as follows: DSGVTQTPKHLITATGQRVTLRCSPRSGDLSVYWYQQSLDQGLQFLIQYYNGEERAKGNILERFSAQQFPDLHSELNLSSLELGDSALYFCASSGGVLGTRGTDTQYFGPGTRLTVL.

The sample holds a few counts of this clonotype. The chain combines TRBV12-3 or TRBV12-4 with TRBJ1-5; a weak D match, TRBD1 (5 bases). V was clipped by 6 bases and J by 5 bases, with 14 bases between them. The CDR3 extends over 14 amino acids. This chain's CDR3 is CASRPPGIDQPQHF. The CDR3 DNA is TGTGCCAGCAGGCCCCCAGGGATCGATCAGCCCCAGCATTTT.

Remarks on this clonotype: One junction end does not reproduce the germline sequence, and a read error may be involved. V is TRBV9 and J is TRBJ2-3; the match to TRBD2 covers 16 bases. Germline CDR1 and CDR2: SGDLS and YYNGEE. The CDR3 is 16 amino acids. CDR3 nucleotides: TGTGTCAGCAGCGGGACTAGCGGGGGGGTTTCAGATACGCAGTATTTT. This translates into CVSSGTSGGVSDTQYF.

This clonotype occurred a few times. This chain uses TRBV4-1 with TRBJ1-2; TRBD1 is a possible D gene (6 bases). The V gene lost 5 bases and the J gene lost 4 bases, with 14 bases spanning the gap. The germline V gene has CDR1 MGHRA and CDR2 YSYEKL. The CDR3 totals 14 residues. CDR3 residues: CASSEGVTIYGYTF. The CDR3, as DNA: TGCGCCAGCAGCGAGGGGGTCACCATCTATGGCTACACCTTC.

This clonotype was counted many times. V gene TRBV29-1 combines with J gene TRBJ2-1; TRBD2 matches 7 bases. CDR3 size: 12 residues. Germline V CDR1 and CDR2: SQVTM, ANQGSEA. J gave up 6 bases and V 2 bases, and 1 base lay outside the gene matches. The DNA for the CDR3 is TGCAGCGTTGAATTAGCGGGCAATGAGCAGTTCTTC. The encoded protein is CSVELAGNEQFF.

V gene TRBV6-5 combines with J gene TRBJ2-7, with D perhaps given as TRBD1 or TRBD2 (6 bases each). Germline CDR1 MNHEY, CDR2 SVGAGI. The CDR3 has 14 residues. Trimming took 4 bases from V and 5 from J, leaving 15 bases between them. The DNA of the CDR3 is TGTGCCAGCAGTTCGCCGAGGGGGGTCCACGAGCAGTACTTC. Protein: CASSSPRGVHEQYF.

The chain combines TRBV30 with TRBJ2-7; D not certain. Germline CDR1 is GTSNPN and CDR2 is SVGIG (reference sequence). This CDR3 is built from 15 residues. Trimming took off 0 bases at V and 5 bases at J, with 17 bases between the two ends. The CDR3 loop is CAWSVRLHGRDEQYF. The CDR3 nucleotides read TGTGCCTGGAGTGTACGTTTGCACGGCCGCGACGAGCAGTACTTC.

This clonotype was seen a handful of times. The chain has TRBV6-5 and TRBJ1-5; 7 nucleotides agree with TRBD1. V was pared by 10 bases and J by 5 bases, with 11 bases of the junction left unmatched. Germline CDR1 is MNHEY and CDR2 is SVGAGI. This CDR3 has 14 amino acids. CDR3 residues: CATSDRVQDQPQHF. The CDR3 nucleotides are TGTGCCACCTCCGACAGGGTTCAGGATCAGCCCCAGCATTTT.

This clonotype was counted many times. CDR3 nucleotide sequence: TGCAGCGTTGTAACTGGGGGTCTGGATGAGCAGTTCTTC. Translated, it gives CSVVTGGLDEQFF. V gene TRBV29-1 combines with J gene TRBJ2-1; D may correspond to TRBD1 or TRBD2 (5 bases each). Trimming left V 4 bases short and J 8 bases short, with 15 bases between. The CDR3 sequence is 13 residues long. CDR1 is SQVTM, CDR2 ANQGSEA, per germline.

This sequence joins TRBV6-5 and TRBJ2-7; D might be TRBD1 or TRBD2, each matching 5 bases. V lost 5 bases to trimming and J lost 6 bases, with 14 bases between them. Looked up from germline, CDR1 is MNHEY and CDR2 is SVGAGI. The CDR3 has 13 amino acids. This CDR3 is CASSRMGTGEQYF. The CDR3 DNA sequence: TGTGCCAGCAGTAGGATGGGGACGGGCGAGCAGTACTTC.

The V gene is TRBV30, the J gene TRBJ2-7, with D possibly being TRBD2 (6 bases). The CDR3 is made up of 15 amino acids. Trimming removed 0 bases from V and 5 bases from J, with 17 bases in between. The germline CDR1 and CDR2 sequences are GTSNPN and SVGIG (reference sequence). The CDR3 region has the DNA TGTGCCTGGAGTGTACGTAGGGGAGGCGTGAACGAGCAGTACTTC. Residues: CAWSVRRGGVNEQYF. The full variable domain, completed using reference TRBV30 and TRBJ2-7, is SQTIHQWPATLVQPVGSPLSLECTVEGTSNPNLYWYRQAAGRGLQLLFYSVGIGQISSEVPQNLSASRPQDRQFILSSKKLLLSDSGFYLCAWSVRRGGVNEQYFGPGTRLTVT.

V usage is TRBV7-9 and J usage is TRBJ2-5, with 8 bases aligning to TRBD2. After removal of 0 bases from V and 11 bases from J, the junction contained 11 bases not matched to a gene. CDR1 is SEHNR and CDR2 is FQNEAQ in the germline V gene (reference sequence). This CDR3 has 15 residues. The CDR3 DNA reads TGTGCCAGCAGCTTAGCCTGGCGGGGGGACAATGAGCAGTACTTC. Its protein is CASSLAWRGDNEQYF.

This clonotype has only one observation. CDR3 sequence: CASSLQAKGGYGYTF. The CDR3 DNA sequence: TGTGCCAGCAGTTTACAAGCCAAGGGAGGCTATGGCTACACCTTC. The rearrangement joins TRBV28 to TRBJ1-2; D is uncertain. CDR3 length equals 15 residues. Germline V lookup: CDR1 MDHEN, CDR2 SYDVKM. Trimming shortened V by 2 bases and J by 4 bases, and 14 bases separated the two germline ends.

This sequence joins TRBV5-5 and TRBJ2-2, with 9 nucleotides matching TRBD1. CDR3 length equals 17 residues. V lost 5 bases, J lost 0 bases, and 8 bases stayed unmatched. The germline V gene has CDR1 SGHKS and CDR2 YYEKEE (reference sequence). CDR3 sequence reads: CASSFTRDRANTGELFF. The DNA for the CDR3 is TGTGCCAGCAGTTTCACCCGGGACAGGGCGAACACCGGGGAGCTGTTTTTT.